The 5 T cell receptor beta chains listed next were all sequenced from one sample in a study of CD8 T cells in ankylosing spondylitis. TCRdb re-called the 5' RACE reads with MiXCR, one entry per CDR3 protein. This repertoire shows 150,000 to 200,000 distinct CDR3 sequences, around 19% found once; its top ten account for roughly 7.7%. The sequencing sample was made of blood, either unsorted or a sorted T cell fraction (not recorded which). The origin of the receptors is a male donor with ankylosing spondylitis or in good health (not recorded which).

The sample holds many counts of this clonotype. CDR3 sequence (DNA): TGTGCCAGCGGCCTAGCGGGGCTGAACTACGAGCAGTACTTC. This translates into CASGLAGLNYEQYF. V usage is TRBV25-1 and J usage is TRBJ2-7, with 9 bases matching TRBD2. J was trimmed by 3 bases and V by 8 bases; bases with no gene match: 8. This CDR3 spans 14 amino acids. Per germline, CDR1 MGHDK and CDR2 SYGVNS.

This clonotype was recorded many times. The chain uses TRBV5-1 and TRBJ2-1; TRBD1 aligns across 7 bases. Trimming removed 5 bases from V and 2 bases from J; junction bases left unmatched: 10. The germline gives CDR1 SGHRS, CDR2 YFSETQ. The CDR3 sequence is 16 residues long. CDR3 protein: CASRQTGLGTYNEQFF. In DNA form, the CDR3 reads TGCGCCAGCAGACAGACAGGGCTGGGGACCTACAATGAGCAGTTCTTC.

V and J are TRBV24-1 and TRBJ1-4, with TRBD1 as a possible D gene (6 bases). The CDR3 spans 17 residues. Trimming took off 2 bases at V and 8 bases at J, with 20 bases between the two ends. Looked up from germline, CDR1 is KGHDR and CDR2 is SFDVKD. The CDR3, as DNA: TGTGCCACCAGTGATTCAACCTGGGGGGCGGAAGAAGAAAAACTGTTTTTT. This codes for CATSDSTWGAEEEKLFF.

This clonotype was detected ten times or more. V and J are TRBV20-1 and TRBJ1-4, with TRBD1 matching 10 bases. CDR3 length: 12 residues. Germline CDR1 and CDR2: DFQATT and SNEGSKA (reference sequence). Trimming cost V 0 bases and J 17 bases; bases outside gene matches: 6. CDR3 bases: TGCAGTGCTAGAGAAAGTGGGGACAGGGGCTTTTTT. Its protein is CSARESGDRGFF.

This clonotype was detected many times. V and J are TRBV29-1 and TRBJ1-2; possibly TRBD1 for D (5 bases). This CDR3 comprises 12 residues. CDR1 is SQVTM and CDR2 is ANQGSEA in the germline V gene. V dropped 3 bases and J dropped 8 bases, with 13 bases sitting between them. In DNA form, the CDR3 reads TGCAGCGTTGACCCGGGACCGAAGGGCTACACCTTC. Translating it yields CSVDPGPKGYTF.